Listed below are T cell receptor beta chains from one sample, sequenced in a study of T cells in Graves' hyperthyroidism and ophthalmopathy. In TCRdb, the multiplex PCR reads were re-called with MiXCR into one record per CDR3 protein. The table records some 800,000 distinct CDR3 sequences, roughly 40% of them present only once. The sequencing input was blood. The source is a man in his late teens or twenties with Graves' hyperthyroidism. CDR3s include the opening cysteine and the closing phenylalanine or tryptophan. Fields, in order: V gene, J gene, clone size, D gene, CDR3 protein, CDR3 DNA. D genes are given only for firm matches. Clone size appears in some rows only: once, few, many, or a class for an expanded clone.

V: TRBV19; J: TRBJ1-5; size: many; D: NA; CDR3: CASSPSGDQPQHF; DNA: TGTGCCAGTAGCCCATCAGGGGATCAGCCCCAGCATTTT
V: TRBV24-1; J: TRBJ2-5; size: NA; D: NA; CDR3: CATSARGPFQETQYF; DNA: TGTGCCACCAGTGCTAGAGGACCGTTCCAAGAGACCCAGTACTTC
V: TRBV12-5; J: TRBJ1-1; size: once; D: NA; CDR3: CASGLTFNQPKAFF; DNA: TGTGCTAGTGGTTTGACCTTTAATCAGCCCAAAGCTTTCTTT
V: TRBV7-8; J: TRBJ2-5; size: few; D: NA; CDR3: CASSPLTQYF; DNA: TGTGCCAGCAGCCCCCTGACCCAGTACTTC
V: TRBV2; J: TRBJ2-2; size: NA; D: NA; CDR3: CASSEALTGSVTGELFF; DNA: TGTGCCAGCAGTGAAGCGCTTACCGGGAGCGTTACCGGGGAGCTGTTTTTT
V: TRBV12-3/TRBV12-4; J: TRBJ2-7; size: few; D: TRBD2; CDR3: CASSLWGGRGEQYF; DNA: TGTGCCAGCAGTTTATGGGGCGGGAGGGGTGAGCAGTACTTC
V: TRBV7-3; J: TRBJ2-7; size: many; D: NA; CDR3: CASSLQAESGEQYF; DNA: TGTGCCAGCAGCTTACAAGCGGAAAGCGGGGAGCAGTACTTC
V: TRBV29-1; J: TRBJ2-2; size: many; D: TRBD2; CDR3: CSVETRGDTGELFF; DNA: TGCAGCGTTGAAACGCGGGGGGACACCGGGGAGCTGTTTTTT
V: TRBV9; J: TRBJ2-3; size: NA; D: NA; CDR3: CASSVTVSTDTQYF; DNA: TGTGCCAGCAGCGTAACGGTGAGCACAGATACGCAGTATTTT
V: TRBV19; J: TRBJ1-4; size: few; D: TRBD1; CDR3: CASSPRDRGTHNEKLFF; DNA: TGTGCCAGTAGTCCCCGGGACAGGGGAACCCACAATGAAAAACTGTTTTTT
V: TRBV9; J: TRBJ2-7; size: NA; D: TRBD2; CDR3: CASSPAGVKYEQYF; DNA: TGTGCCAGCAGCCCAGCGGGAGTAAAGTACGAGCAGTACTTC
V: TRBV10-3; J: TRBJ1-2; size: few; D: NA; CDR3: CAISESADSYGYTF; DNA: TGTGCCATCAGTGAGTCGGCGGACAGCTATGGCTACACCTTC
V: TRBV7-2; J: TRBJ1-2; size: NA; D: TRBD1; CDR3: CASRPSTGNTF; DNA: TGTGCCAGCAGACCGTCGACAGGGAACACCTTC
V: TRBV11-2; J: TRBJ2-7; size: NA; D: NA; CDR3: CASSTDHEQYF; DNA: TGTGCCAGCAGCACAGACCACGAGCAGTACTTC
V: TRBV14; J: TRBJ2-5; size: few; D: NA; CDR3: CASSFEGFQETQYF; DNA: TGTGCCAGCAGCTTCGAGGGGTTCCAAGAGACCCAGTACTTC
V: TRBV5-4; J: TRBJ1-1; size: NA; D: TRBD1; CDR3: CASSPNPGQGAVRDTEAFF; DNA: TGTGCCAGCAGCCCTAACCCTGGACAGGGGGCGGTACGGGACACTGAAGCTTTCTTT
V: TRBV2; J: TRBJ1-1; size: NA; D: NA; CDR3: CATVPRGTEAFF; DNA: TGTGCCACCGTACCACGGGGAACTGAAGCTTTCTTT
V: TRBV6-1; J: TRBJ1-1; size: NA; D: TRBD1; CDR3: CANAQGAENTEAFF; DNA: TGTGCCAACGCGCAGGGGGCCGAGAACACTGAAGCTTTCTTT
V: TRBV25-1; J: TRBJ2-6; size: NA; D: NA; CDR3: CASSAESPSGANVLTF; DNA: TGTGCCAGCAGTGCCGAGAGTCCCTCTGGGGCCAACGTCCTGACTTTC
V: TRBV2; J: TRBJ2-2; size: NA; D: NA; CDR3: CARGNTGELFF; DNA: TGTGCCAGGGGAAACACCGGGGAGCTGTTTTTT
V: TRBV6-2/TRBV6-3; J: TRBJ1-2; size: NA; D: NA; CDR3: CASSFTYGYTF; DNA: TGTGCCAGCAGTTTCACCTATGGCTACACCTTC
V: TRBV2; J: TRBJ2-5; size: once; D: NA; CDR3: CASVWTGPETQYF; DNA: TGTGCCAGCGTATGGACCGGCCCGGAGACCCAGTACTTC
V: TRBV29-1; J: TRBJ1-1; size: NA; D: TRBD1; CDR3: CSVTTGSTEAFF; DNA: TGCAGCGTTACGACAGGGTCCACTGAAGCTTTCTTT
V: TRBV29-1; J: TRBJ1-1; size: NA; D: TRBD1; CDR3: CSVDGDRGTFF; DNA: TGCAGCGTTGATGGGGACAGGGGGACTTTCTTT
V: TRBV20-1; J: TRBJ2-7; size: NA; D: TRBD2; CDR3: CSARDMGRGPYEQYF; DNA: TGCAGTGCTAGAGATATGGGGAGGGGACCCTACGAGCAGTACTTC
V: TRBV7-2; J: TRBJ2-6; size: NA; D: NA; CDR3: CASGSGSGANVLTF; DNA: TGTGCCAGCGGCTCTGGGTCTGGGGCCAACGTCCTGACTTTC
V: TRBV12-3/TRBV12-4; J: TRBJ2-5; size: few; D: NA; CDR3: CASGGGGEETQYF; DNA: TGTGCCAGCGGAGGGGGTGGTGAAGAGACCCAGTACTTC
V: TRBV9; J: TRBJ2-7; size: few; D: TRBD2; CDR3: CASSAGLAGDYYEQYF; DNA: TGTGCCAGCAGCGCCGGACTAGCGGGAGATTACTACGAGCAGTACTTC
V: TRBV29-1; J: TRBJ1-4; size: once; D: NA; CDR3: CSVERGADEKLFF; DNA: TGCAGCGTTGAGCGGGGGGCGGATGAAAAACTGTTTTTT
V: TRBV29-1; J: TRBJ1-1; size: many; D: NA; CDR3: CSVGGQMKNTEAFF; DNA: TGCAGCGTTGGGGGGCAGATGAAGAACACTGAAGCTTTCTTT
V: TRBV5-4; J: TRBJ1-1; size: few; D: TRBD1; CDR3: CASSATPGTGGRGTEAFF; DNA: TGTGCCAGCAGCGCCACTCCCGGGACAGGGGGCCGGGGCACTGAAGCTTTCTTT